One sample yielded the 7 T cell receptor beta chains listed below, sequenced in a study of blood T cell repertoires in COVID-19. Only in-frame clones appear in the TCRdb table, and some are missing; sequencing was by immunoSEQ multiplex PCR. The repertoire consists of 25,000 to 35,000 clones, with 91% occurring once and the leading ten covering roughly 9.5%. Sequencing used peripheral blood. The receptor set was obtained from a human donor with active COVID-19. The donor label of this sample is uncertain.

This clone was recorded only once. For the CDR3, the DNA is TGTGCCAGTAGTATATGGGGTCGGACCAGGGACAATGAGCAGTTCTTC. This translates into CASSIWGRTRDNEQFF. This chain connects TRBV19 to TRBJ2-1; TRBD1 might be the D (5 bases). The germline gives CDR1 LNHDA, CDR2 SQIVND (reference sequence). The CDR3 contains 16 residues. Trimming removed 2 bases from V and 5 bases from J, with 16 bases in between.

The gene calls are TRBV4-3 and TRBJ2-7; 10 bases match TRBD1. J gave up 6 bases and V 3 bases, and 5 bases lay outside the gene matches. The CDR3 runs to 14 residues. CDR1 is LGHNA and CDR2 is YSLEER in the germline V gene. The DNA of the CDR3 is TGCGCCAGCAGCCAGAGACAGGGGGCGGGCGAGCAGTACTTC. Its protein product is CASSQRQGAGEQYF.

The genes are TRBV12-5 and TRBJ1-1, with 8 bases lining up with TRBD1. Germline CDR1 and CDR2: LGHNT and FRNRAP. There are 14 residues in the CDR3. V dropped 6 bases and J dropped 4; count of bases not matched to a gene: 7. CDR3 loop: CASGPDRGGTEAFF. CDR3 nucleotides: TGTGCTAGTGGGCCAGACAGGGGTGGCACTGAAGCTTTCTTT.

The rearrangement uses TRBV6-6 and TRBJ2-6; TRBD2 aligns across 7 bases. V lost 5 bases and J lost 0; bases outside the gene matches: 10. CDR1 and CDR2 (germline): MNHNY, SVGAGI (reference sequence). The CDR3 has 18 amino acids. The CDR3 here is CASSPSGFTRSGANVLTF. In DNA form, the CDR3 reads TGTGCCAGCAGTCCTAGCGGTTTTACCCGCTCTGGGGCCAACGTCCTGACTTTC.

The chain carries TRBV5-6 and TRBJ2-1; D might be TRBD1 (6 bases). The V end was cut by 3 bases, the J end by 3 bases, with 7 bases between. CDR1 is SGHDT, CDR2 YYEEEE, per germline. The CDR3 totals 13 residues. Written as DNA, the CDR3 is TGTGCCAGCAGCTCGGGACACTACAATGAGCAGTTCTTC. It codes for CASSSGHYNEQFF.

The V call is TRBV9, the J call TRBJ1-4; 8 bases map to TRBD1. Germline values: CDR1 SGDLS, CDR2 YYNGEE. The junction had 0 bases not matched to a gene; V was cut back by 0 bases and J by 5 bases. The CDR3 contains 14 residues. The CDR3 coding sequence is TGTGCCAGCAGCGTAGGGACAGGGAATGAAAAACTGTTTTTT. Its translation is CASSVGTGNEKLFF.

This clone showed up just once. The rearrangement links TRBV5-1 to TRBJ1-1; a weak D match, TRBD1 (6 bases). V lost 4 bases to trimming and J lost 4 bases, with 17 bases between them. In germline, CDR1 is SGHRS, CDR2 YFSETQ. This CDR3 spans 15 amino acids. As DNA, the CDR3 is TGCGCCAGCAGCCCTACCCCACAGGGAGTCACTGAAGCTTTCTTT. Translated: CASSPTPQGVTEAFF.